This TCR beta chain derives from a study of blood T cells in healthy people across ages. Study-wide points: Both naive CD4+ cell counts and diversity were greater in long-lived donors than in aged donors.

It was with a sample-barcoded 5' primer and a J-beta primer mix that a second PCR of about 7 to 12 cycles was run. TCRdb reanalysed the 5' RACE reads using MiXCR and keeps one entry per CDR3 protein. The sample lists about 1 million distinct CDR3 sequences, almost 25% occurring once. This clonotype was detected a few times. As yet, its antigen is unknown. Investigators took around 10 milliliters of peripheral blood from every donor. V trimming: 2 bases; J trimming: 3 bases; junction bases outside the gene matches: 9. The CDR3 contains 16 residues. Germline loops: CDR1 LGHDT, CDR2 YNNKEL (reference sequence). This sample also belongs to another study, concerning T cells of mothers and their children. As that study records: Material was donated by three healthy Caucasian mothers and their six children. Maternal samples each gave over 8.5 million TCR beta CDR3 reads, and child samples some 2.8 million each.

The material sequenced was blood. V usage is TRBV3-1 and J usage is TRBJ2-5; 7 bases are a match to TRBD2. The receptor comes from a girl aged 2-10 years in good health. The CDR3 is CASSQRRLAVEETQYF. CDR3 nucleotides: TGTGCCAGCAGCCAACGCAGACTAGCAGTTGAAGAGACCCAGTACTTC.